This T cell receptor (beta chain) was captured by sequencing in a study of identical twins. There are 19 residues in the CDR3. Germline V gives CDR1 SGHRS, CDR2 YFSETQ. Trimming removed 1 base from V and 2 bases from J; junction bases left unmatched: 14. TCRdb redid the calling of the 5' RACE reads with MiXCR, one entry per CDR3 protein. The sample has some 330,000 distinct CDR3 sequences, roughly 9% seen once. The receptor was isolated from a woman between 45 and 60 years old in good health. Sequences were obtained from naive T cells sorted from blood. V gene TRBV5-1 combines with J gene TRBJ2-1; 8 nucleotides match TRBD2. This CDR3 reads CASSLSHIREGRTYNEQFF. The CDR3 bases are TGCGCCAGCAGCTTGTCGCATATACGGGAGGGCCGAACCTACAATGAGCAGTTCTTC.